The 17 T cell receptor beta chains reported below all come from one sample, sequenced in a study of T cell repertoires in cytomegalovirus infection. These receptors have no identified antigens. MiXCR, run by TCRdb on the reads, gives a single entry per CDR3 protein. The table records roughly 310,000 distinct CDR3 sequences, roughly 29% of them present only once. The sequences come from cultured PBMCs, collected from culture after CMV antigen stimulation. Receptor source: a human donor in good health (CMV status not recorded). Some clones in this sample may be carry-over from other donors' samples.

The V call is TRBV11-2, the J call TRBJ1-1, with D possibly matching TRBD1 (5 bases). Deletions cut 5 bases from V and 1 base from J, with 11 bases between. The CDR3 sequence is 14 residues long. The germline CDR1 and CDR2 sequences are SGHAT and FQNNGV. CDR3 nucleotide sequence: TGTGCCAGCAGCCAAGGGGCAGCGAACACTGAAGCTTTCTTT. Protein: CASSQGAANTEAFF.

This clonotype has only a few counts. The CDR3 nucleotides are TGTGCCAGTAATCACTCACCAGGGAAACTGTTTTTT. Translating it yields CASNHSPGKLFF. The chain combines TRBV19 with TRBJ1-4; D possibly corresponds to TRBD1 (5 bases). The CDR3 length is 12 residues. Germline CDR1 LNHDA, CDR2 SQIVND (reference sequence). Between the trimmed V and J ends, which lost 7 bases and 11 bases, there was a span of 14 bases.

This clonotype was picked up a small number of times. The CDR3, as DNA: TGTGCCAGCAGCTTTAAATTAGAAGAGACCCAGTACTTC. Amino acids: CASSFKLEETQYF. The chain uses TRBV7-2 and TRBJ2-5; D call uncertain. The V and J ends lost 3 bases and 3 bases respectively, with 8 bases between them. CDR3 length: 13 residues. The germline gives CDR1 SGHTA, CDR2 FQGNSA.

V gene TRBV11-2 combines with J gene TRBJ1-1, with 8 bases identical to TRBD1. V lost 6 bases, J lost 1 base, and 7 bases stayed unmatched. CDR1 is SGHAT, CDR2 FQNNGV, per germline. This CDR3 spans 15 amino acids. The CDR3 coding sequence is TGTGCCAGCAGTTTTACAGGGGGGGAGAACACTGAAGCTTTCTTT. The encoded protein is CASSFTGGENTEAFF.

In this sample, this clonotype turned up many times. The chain carries TRBV24-1 and TRBJ1-3; the D is unclear. The CDR3 has 11 amino acids. Trimming shortened V by 2 bases and J by 7 bases, and 2 bases separated the two germline ends. From germline, CDR1 is KGHDR and CDR2 SFDVKD. CDR3: CATSDWNTIYF. The CDR3 DNA sequence: TGTGCCACCAGTGATTGGAACACCATATATTTT.

In DNA form, the CDR3 reads TGTGCCACCCTGAGTCGGGAGAACACTGAAGCTTTCTTT. This codes for CATLSRENTEAFF. The chain joins TRBV7-9 to TRBJ1-1; D ambiguous. Germline V gives CDR1 SEHNR, CDR2 FQNEAQ (reference sequence). This CDR3 region has 13 residues. V dropped 10 bases and J dropped 1 base, with 13 bases sitting between them.

This chain joins TRBV12-3 or TRBV12-4 and TRBJ2-7, with D possibly TRBD2 on 6 matching bases. The CDR3 is 13 residues long. V was shortened by 6 bases and J by 4 bases, with 13 bases between the two germline ends. The CDR3 loop reads CASSPISGYEQYF. Here the CDR3 DNA reads TGTGCCAGCAGCCCCATCAGCGGGTACGAGCAGTACTTC.

The chain joins TRBV6-5 to TRBJ2-1; TRBD2 might be the D (7 bases). Trimming left V 6 bases short and J 0 bases short, with 18 bases between. The germline V gene encodes CDR1 MNHEY and CDR2 SVGAGI. CDR3 length: 17 amino acids. Here the CDR3 DNA reads TGTGCCAGCAGCCGGGGGGCCCGCCACAGCTCCTACAATGAGCAGTTCTTC. It codes for CASSRGARHSSYNEQFF.

The J gene is TRBJ1-4, the V gene TRBV12-3 or TRBV12-4; D remains ambiguous. The CDR3 is made up of 13 amino acids. Between the trimmed V and J ends, which lost 3 bases and 15 bases, there was a span of 17 bases. The CDR3 reads CASSFLDGGLMFF. CDR3 bases: TGTGCCAGCAGTTTTTTGGACGGCGGGTTGATGTTTTTT.

The chain has TRBV29-1 and TRBJ1-2; D ambiguous. Germline lookup yields CDR1 SQVTM and CDR2 ANQGSEA. This CDR3 is 13 amino acids long. With 2 bases removed from V and 8 bases from J, the gap between germline ends came to 15 bases. DNA for the CDR3: TGCAGCGTTGAACCGGACGGCGAGGGAGGCTACACCTTC. Its translation: CSVEPDGEGGYTF.

This clonotype was counted a few times. The chain combines TRBV12-3 or TRBV12-4 with TRBJ2-7; D ambiguous. With 6 bases removed from V and 4 bases from J, the gap between germline ends came to 10 bases. The CDR3 contains 12 residues. The CDR3 DNA reads as TGTGCCAGCAGCCCCGACATGTACGAGCAGTACTTC. Amino acid sequence: CASSPDMYEQYF.

The CDR3 DNA reads TGTGCCAGCAGGTCGCTAGGGGGGAACACTGAAGCTTTCTTT. This translates into CASRSLGGNTEAFF. V is TRBV6-1 and J is TRBJ1-1, with D possibly TRBD1 on 6 matching bases. This CDR3 spans 14 amino acids. Germline V gene lookup returns CDR1 MNHNS and CDR2 SASEGT. Trimming removed 6 bases at V and 1 base at J, with 12 bases between.

This clonotype was seen only a few times. The rearrangement joins TRBV7-2 to TRBJ2-3; the D is unclear. Germline values: CDR1 SGHTA, CDR2 FQGNSA. V was shortened by 7 bases and J by 7 bases, with 9 bases between the two germline ends. The CDR3 is 11 residues long. This CDR3 reads CASTFSNTQYF. The CDR3 nucleotides read TGTGCCAGCACCTTTTCAAATACGCAGTATTTT. The whole variable domain, filled in from reference TRBV7-2 and TRBJ2-3, reads GAGVSQSPSNKVTEKGKDVELRCDPISGHTALYWYRQSLGQGLEFLIYFQGNSAPDKSGLPSDRFSAERTGGSVSTLTIQRTQQEDSAVYLCASTFSNTQYFGPGTRLTVL.

This clonotype was seen a few times. The rearrangement uses TRBV7-2 and TRBJ2-7; D possibly corresponds to TRBD2 (6 bases). Germline loops: CDR1 SGHTA, CDR2 FQGNSA. The CDR3 loop spans 13 amino acids. The germline V and J ends were trimmed by 6 bases and 6 bases, with 15 bases remaining between them. The CDR3 coding sequence is TGTGCCAGCAGGTCCGGCCGGGAGACCGAGCAGTACTTC. It is translated as CASRSGRETEQYF.

This clonotype was seen a few times. CDR3 coding DNA: TGTGCCAGCAGCCTCAGTCCTTCGGACGGGGAGCTGTTTTTT. The encoded protein is CASSLSPSDGELFF. The chain is built from TRBV11-2 and TRBJ2-2; D not certain. V lost 5 bases and J 7 bases, leaving 14 bases between the germline ends. There are 14 residues in the CDR3. In germline, CDR1 is SGHAT, CDR2 FQNNGV.

The chain links TRBV20-1 to TRBJ2-7; D is uncertain. V was trimmed by 3 bases and J by 0 bases, leaving 9 bases between them. This CDR3 region has 13 residues. Germline values: CDR1 DFQATT, CDR2 SNEGSKA (reference sequence). CDR3 bases: TGCAGTGCTAGGGGTAGGATCTCCTACGAGCAGTACTTC. Its translation is CSARGRISYEQYF.

This chain connects TRBV11-2 to TRBJ1-3, with D possibly being TRBD1 (5 bases). V gave up 9 bases and J gave up 0 bases, with 12 bases separating them. In germline, CDR1 is SGHAT, CDR2 FQNNGV. This CDR3 comprises 14 residues. CDR3 region: CASGALRSGNTIYF. For the CDR3, the DNA is TGTGCCAGTGGGGCGCTTCGCTCTGGAAACACCATATATTTT.